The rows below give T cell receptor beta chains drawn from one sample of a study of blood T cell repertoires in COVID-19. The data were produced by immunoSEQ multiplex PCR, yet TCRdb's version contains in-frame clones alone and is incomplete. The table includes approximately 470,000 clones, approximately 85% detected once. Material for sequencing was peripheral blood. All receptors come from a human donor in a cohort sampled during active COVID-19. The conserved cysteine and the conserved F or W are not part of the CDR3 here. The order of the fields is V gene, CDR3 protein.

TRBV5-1 ASSLNAGGKGSPLH
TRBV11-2 ASSTGQVSGNTIY
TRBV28 ASMTGVRTDTQY
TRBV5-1 ASSLGQGPDTQY
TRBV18 ASSPQGQTLQPQH
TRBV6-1 ASSEEGRLAEKLF
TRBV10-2 ASSARDTNEQY
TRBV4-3 ASSQDRSSYEQY
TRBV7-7 ASSHRLGQETQY
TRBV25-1 ASSAVTATNEKLF
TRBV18 ASSAGQGNQPQH
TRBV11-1 ASSSRSGETQY
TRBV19 ASSRDREFGYT
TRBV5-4 ASSLGSGGTDTQY
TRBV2 ASSAEQGNEKLF
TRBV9 ASSGTSGRGNTGELF
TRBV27 ASSLAGANVLT
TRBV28 ASSLFRLGKFGNTEAF
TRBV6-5 ASSTRHKGGYGYT
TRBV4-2 ASSQEVGSNTEAF
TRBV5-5 ASSLLWGQNEQY
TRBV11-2 ASSRDSSGANVLT
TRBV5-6 ASSLAGGLITGELF
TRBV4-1 ASSQGTDYEQY
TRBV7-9 ASSSSGSGRLRRATQY
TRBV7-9 ASSAGGAL
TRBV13 ASSLGRTGTNEKLF
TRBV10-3 AISDGRTSADTQY
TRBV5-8 ASSLGTPNLPYNEQF
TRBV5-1 ASSVQGGPYEQY
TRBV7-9 ASSRFPIAGVFTGELF
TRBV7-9 ASSLGDSYNSPLH
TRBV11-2 ASSQLAGGGTGELF
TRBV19 ASKASWGTPNEKLF
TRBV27 ASRRGTSGAYEQY
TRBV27 ASSLGTNTGELF
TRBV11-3 ASSRGGDTQY
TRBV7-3 ASSLGRGTDTQY
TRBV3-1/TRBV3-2 ASSQWGTEGLSGYT
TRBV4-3 ASSHRQGENSPLH
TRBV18 ASSPPLQGRG
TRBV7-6 ASSLDSPYEQY
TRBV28 ASSLRNPSQVGYGYT
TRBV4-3 ASSQGSVGSSYEQY
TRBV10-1 ASSDIAGSPLH
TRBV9 ASSPEGASGRSDTQY
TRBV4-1 ASSHPGGQGDEQY
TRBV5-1 ASSPRLAGPSYNEQF
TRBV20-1 SALTYNEQF
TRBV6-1 ASSDTGVEGYT
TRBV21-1 ASSINRGRPYNSPLH
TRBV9 ASSVSGRNTGELF
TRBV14 ASSQDSGALGGYT
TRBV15 ATSREWAGGNYGYT
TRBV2 ASTDTTSGNEQF
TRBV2 ASRGAKNIQY
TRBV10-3 ATLTREGDEQY
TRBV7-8 ASSLDSWLAGSSYNEQF
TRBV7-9 ASSLARKPSYEQY
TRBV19 ASKRAGGQSEQF